This T cell receptor beta chain came from a study of early T cells in non-severe SARS-CoV-2 infection. This CDR3 has 15 residues. V trimming: 2 bases; J trimming: 5 bases; junction bases outside the gene matches: 3. Tagging with unique molecular identifiers was applied to individual cDNA molecules. MiXCR was run by TCRdb on the 5' RACE reads, yielding one entry per CDR3 protein. Among about 60,000 distinct CDR3 sequences listed, around 13% were seen once. This sequence originates from an adult who was a healthcare worker with PCR-confirmed SARS-CoV-2 infection or an uninfected control (not recorded which). Sequencing used whole blood. The chain carries TRBV12-3 or TRBV12-4 and TRBJ1-5, with TRBD1 identical over 10 bases. The CDR3 DNA reads TGTGCCAGCAGTTTACCCGGGACAGGGGATCAGCCCCAGCATTTT. Translation gives CASSLPGTGDQPQHF.